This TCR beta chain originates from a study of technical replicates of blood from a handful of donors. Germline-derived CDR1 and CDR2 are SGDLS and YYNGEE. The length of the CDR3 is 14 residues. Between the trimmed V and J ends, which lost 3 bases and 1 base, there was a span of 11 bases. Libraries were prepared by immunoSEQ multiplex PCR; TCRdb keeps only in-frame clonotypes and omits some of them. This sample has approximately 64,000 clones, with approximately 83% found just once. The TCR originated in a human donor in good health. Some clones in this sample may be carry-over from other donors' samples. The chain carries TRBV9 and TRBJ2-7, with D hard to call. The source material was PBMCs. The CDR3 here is CASSAYDISYEQYF. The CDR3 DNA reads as TGTGCCAGCAGCGCCTATGACATTTCCTACGAGCAGTACTTC. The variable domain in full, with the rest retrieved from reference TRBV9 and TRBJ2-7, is DSGVTQTPKHLITATGQRVTLRCSPRSGDLSVYWYQQSLDQGLQFLIQYYNGEERAKGNILERFSAQQFPDLHSELNLSSLELGDSALYFCASSAYDISYEQYFGPGTRLTVT.